This entry is about one T cell receptor beta chain. The antigen is not known. Pooled together were second doses at about 4 or about 12 weeks. The data are from a study of T cell responses to AZD1222 COVID-19 vaccine. Clones were read by immunoSEQ multiplex PCR, and TCRdb kept only the in-frame ones, dropping some. The data contain approximately 50,000 clones, 75% to 90% of them singletons. Study-wide results and limits: Researchers report vaccine-associated CD4 TCRs spanning spike, with dominance at 160-218 and 743-854.

The CDR3 has 15 amino acids. V lost 2 bases, J lost 0 bases, and 8 bases lay in between. Germline loops: CDR1 MNHEY, CDR2 SMNVEV (reference sequence). The chain combines TRBV27 with TRBJ1-5, with D hard to call. Here the sequenced sample was peripheral blood, taken 28 days after the second AZD1222 dose. This sequence was found in an adult who received the AZD1222 COVID-19 vaccine. CDR3 loop: CASSLHGNSNQPQHF. In DNA form, the CDR3 reads TGTGCCAGCAGTTTACACGGGAATAGCAATCAGCCCCAGCATTTT.